The source of this T cell receptor beta chain is a study of blood T cell repertoires in COVID-19. This CDR3 has 16 residues. Germline values: CDR1 ENHRY, CDR2 SYGVKD. Losses at the gene ends were 0 bases for V and 5 bases for J; bases not matched to a gene: 6. Original processing notes: Amplification from reference gene primers served as the basis for estimated nucleated cell counts. TCRdb's table, derived via immunoSEQ multiplex PCR, lists solely in-frame clones and lacks some. V and J calls and clone size come straight from that table; D and trimming were deduced from the DNA. The table has hundreds of thousands of clones, approximately 85% seen once.

Sequences were obtained from peripheral blood. The genes are TRBV10-3 and TRBJ2-5; 10 bases map to TRBD2. This clonotype was sampled from a man in his fifties or sixties with active or convalescent COVID-19. The CDR3: CAISESSSGSGETQYF. CDR3 nucleotide sequence: TGTGCCATCAGTGAGTCCTCTAGCGGGAGTGGGGAGACCCAGTACTTC.